The 26 T cell receptor beta chains listed next were all sequenced from one sample in a study of CD8 T cells in Susac syndrome. The RNA input was 0.5 to 1 ug, and it was reverse transcribed with random hexamers. TCRdb redid the calling of the immunoSEQ multiplex PCR reads with MiXCR, one entry per CDR3 protein. The profile covers about 210,000 distinct CDR3 sequences, with about 95% appearing a single time and less than 0.095% taken by the ten largest. The sequenced sample consisted of CD4+ T cells from PBMCs. These receptors all come from a human donor with multiple sclerosis.

This clonotype has only one observation. A read error may produce the germline difference seen at one junction end. The rearrangement uses TRBV27 and TRBJ2-7; maybe TRBD2 (7 bases). The CDR3 is 14 residues long. CDR1 and CDR2 (germline): MNHEY, SMNVEV (reference sequence). CDR3 in amino acids: CASSFSGQTSRTTF. For the CDR3, the DNA is TGTGCCAGCAGTTTCTCCGGACAGACTAGCCGGACCACGTTC.

CDR3 sequence reads: CATSRDFGTGLQGYTF. Here the CDR3 DNA reads TGTGCCACCAGCAGAGATTTCGGCACCGGGCTTCAGGGCTACACCTTC. The chain links TRBV15 to TRBJ1-2; D is unclear. The CDR3 extends over 16 amino acids. From germline, CDR1 is LNHNV and CDR2 YYDKDF (reference sequence). V lost 0 bases and J 8 bases, leaving 19 bases between the germline ends.

The gene calls are TRBV2 and TRBJ2-1; 10 bases agree with TRBD1. After removal of 7 bases from V and 15 bases from J, the junction contained 6 bases not matched to a gene. The CDR3 length is 11 residues. Germline V gene sequence: CDR1 SNHLY, CDR2 FYNNEI. The CDR3 spells CASKDRGHPFF. CDR3 coding DNA: TGTGCCAGCAAAGACAGGGGGCATCCGTTCTTC.

This chain links TRBV3-1 with TRBJ2-3; 9 nucleotides agree with TRBD2. Germline lookup yields CDR1 LGHDT and CDR2 YNNKEL (reference sequence). The trim removed 1 base at V and 1 base at J, leaving 3 bases unmatched. The CDR3 sequence is 16 residues long. CDR3 sequence reads: CASSQGRGGGTDTQYF. In DNA form, the CDR3 reads TGTGCCAGCAGCCAAGGGCGCGGGGGGGGCACAGATACGCAGTATTTT.

This clonotype showed up just once. The chain employs TRBV3-1 and TRBJ1-6; D is possibly TRBD1 (6 bases). The V gene lost 3 bases and the J gene lost 12 bases, with 15 bases spanning the gap. CDR3 length: 14 amino acids. From germline, CDR1 is LGHDT and CDR2 YNNKEL (reference sequence). The CDR3 DNA reads as TGTGCCAGCAGCCAGCCTGGGGGCGAGAGACCCCTCCACTTT. This codes for CASSQPGGERPLHF.

The chain links TRBV30 to TRBJ2-5; 7 bases map to TRBD2. The CDR3 contains 16 residues. V shed 3 bases, J shed 5 bases, and the junction held 15 bases outside the gene matches. Germline CDR1 is GTSNPN and CDR2 is SVGIG (reference sequence). CDR3 coding DNA: TGTGCCTGGAGAGGCAGGGAGGGTATGCTTCGGGAGACCCAGTACTTC. It yields the protein CAWRGREGMLRETQYF. Full variable domain (remainder filled in from reference TRBV30 and TRBJ2-5): SQTIHQWPATLVQPVGSPLSLECTVEGTSNPNLYWYRQAAGRGLQLLFYSVGIGQISSEVPQNLSASRPQDRQFILSSKKLLLSDSGFYLCAWRGREGMLRETQYFGPGTRLLVL.

A single count supports this clonotype. The CDR3 DNA sequence: TGTGCCAGCAGCTCAGACAGAAGGGAGAAACTGTTTTTT. Encoded protein: CASSSDRREKLFF. The rearrangement joins TRBV5-6 to TRBJ1-4; D possibly corresponds to TRBD1 (5 bases). Germline V lookup: CDR1 SGHDT, CDR2 YYEEEE. V was pared by 3 bases and J by 11 bases, with 14 bases between. The CDR3 is 13 amino acids.

This chain uses TRBV28 with TRBJ2-2; D remains unclear. Germline V CDR1 and CDR2: MDHEN, SYDVKM. The germline V and J ends were trimmed by 4 bases and 7 bases, with 13 bases remaining between them. This CDR3 spans 14 amino acids. CDR3 sequence (DNA): TGTGCCAGCAGTTACTCACGGACGGGCGGGGAGCTGTTTTTT. This gives the protein CASSYSRTGGELFF.

V is TRBV18 and J is TRBJ2-7; TRBD2 might be the D (5 bases). This CDR3 region has 15 residues. The V gene's germline CDR1 is KGHSH and CDR2 LQKENI. The V end was cut by 3 bases, the J end by 5 bases, with 17 bases between. CDR3 DNA sequence: TGTGCCAGCTCACCCCCGGCCGCGCCTAGCCACGAGCAGTACTTC. Translating it yields CASSPPAAPSHEQYF.

The CDR3 nucleotides are TGCAGTGCTCCCCCCGTGGTCAATGAGCAGTTCTTC. Translation: CSAPPVVNEQFF. The rearrangement joins TRBV20-1 to TRBJ2-1; D unresolved. Germline CDR1 reads DFQATT; CDR2 reads SNEGSKA (reference sequence). CDR3 size: 12 residues. The V end was cut by 5 bases, the J end by 6 bases, with 11 bases between.

The chain uses TRBV7-2 and TRBJ1-1; maybe TRBD1 (5 bases). The V gene lost 3 bases and the J gene lost 11 bases, with 13 bases spanning the gap. From germline, CDR1 is SGHTA and CDR2 FQGNSA. The CDR3 has 12 residues. The CDR3 spells CASSFDRRQAFF. The DNA for the CDR3 is TGTGCCAGCAGCTTCGACCGGCGACAGGCTTTCTTT. The full variable domain, with the rest looked up from reference TRBV7-2 and TRBJ1-1, is GAGVSQSPSNKVTEKGKDVELRCDPISGHTALYWYRQSLGQGLEFLIYFQGNSAPDKSGLPSDRFSAERTGGSVSTLTIQRTQQEDSAVYLCASSFDRRQAFFGQGTRLTVV.

The chain carries TRBV12-3 or TRBV12-4 and TRBJ1-3; no firm D call. V lost 5 bases and J 4 bases, leaving 9 bases between the germline ends. The CDR3 is 13 residues long. The chain's CDR3 is CASSMGRGNTIYF. The CDR3, as DNA: TGTGCCAGCAGTATGGGTAGGGGAAACACCATATATTTT.

This chain joins TRBV29-1 and TRBJ2-7; the D gene is possibly TRBD2 (5 bases). Germline V gene sequence: CDR1 SQVTM, CDR2 ANQGSEA. The CDR3 extends over 13 amino acids. Trimming stripped 4 bases from V and 3 bases from J, with 13 bases between. The CDR3 protein is CSVGLWENYEQYF. For the CDR3, the DNA is TGCAGCGTTGGATTATGGGAGAACTACGAGCAGTACTTC.

The V gene is TRBV28, the J gene TRBJ2-5, with a weak D call TRBD1 (6 bases). Trimming took off 7 bases at V and 5 bases at J, with 23 bases between the two ends. CDR3 size: 16 residues. CDR1 and CDR2 (germline): MDHEN, SYDVKM. As DNA, the CDR3 is TGTGCCAGCACCCCCCCCGTGGCAGGGGCAGGGGAGACCCAGTACTTC. As protein: CASTPPVAGAGETQYF. Full variable domain (outside the CDR3, taken from reference TRBV28 and TRBJ2-5): DVKVTQSSRYLVKRTGEKVFLECVQDMDHENMFWYRQDPGLGLRLIYFSYDVKMKEKGDIPEGYSVSREKKERFSLILESASTNQTSMYLCASTPPVAGAGETQYFGPGTRLLVL.

This chain connects TRBV28 to TRBJ2-3, with D hard to call. Trimming removed 10 bases at V and 2 bases at J, with 7 bases between. Germline CDR1 MDHEN, CDR2 SYDVKM. This CDR3 has 11 amino acids. This chain's CDR3 is CATSITDTQYF. CDR3 coding DNA: TGTGCCACCTCAATCACAGATACGCAGTATTTT.

The rearrangement joins TRBV3-1 to TRBJ1-1, with unresolved D. V was trimmed by 4 bases and J by 6 bases, leaving 15 bases between them. CDR3 length equals 14 residues. The germline CDR1 and CDR2 sequences are LGHDT and YNNKEL (reference sequence). The CDR3 bases are TGTGCCAGCAGCCTACCGCTCCGAGAGGCTGAAGCTTTCTTT. This codes for CASSLPLREAEAFF.

The chain combines TRBV12-3 or TRBV12-4 with TRBJ2-1, with 7 bases aligning to TRBD2. The CDR3 totals 14 residues. V shed 8 bases, J shed 7 bases, and the junction held 11 bases outside the gene matches. CDR3 sequence (DNA): TGTGCCAGCGTGACTAGCAGCGCGCGGAATGAGCAGTTCTTC. Encoded protein: CASVTSSARNEQFF.

The chain links TRBV7-2 to TRBJ2-4; tentatively, D is TRBD1 (6 bases). Per the germline V gene, CDR1 is SGHTA and CDR2 is FQGNSA. The CDR3 spans 11 residues. The V end was cut by 6 bases, the J end by 12 bases, with 12 bases between. The CDR3 protein is CASSQQGRQYF. The CDR3 nucleotides are TGTGCCAGCAGTCAACAGGGTCGTCAGTACTTC.

The chain uses TRBV20-1 and TRBJ2-1; possible D gene TRBD2, 6 bases. The V end was cut by 0 bases, the J end by 0 bases, with 12 bases between. Germline assignment: CDR1 DFQATT and CDR2 SNEGSKA (reference sequence). CDR3 length: 16 amino acids. In DNA form, the CDR3 reads TGCAGTGCTAGAGATTGGAGGGGTCCCTCCTACAATGAGCAGTTCTTC. This gives the protein CSARDWRGPSYNEQFF.

The chain couples TRBV3-1 to TRBJ2-1; D gene ambiguous. The germline gives CDR1 LGHDT, CDR2 YNNKEL (reference sequence). This CDR3 comprises 16 residues. Trimming left V 1 base short and J 8 bases short, with 18 bases between. In DNA form, the CDR3 reads TGTGCCAGCAGCCAAGGCGTGCAGGCCCCCCGGCATGAGCAGTTCTTC. Its translation: CASSQGVQAPRHEQFF.

The rearrangement links TRBV30 to TRBJ1-4, with unresolved D. The CDR3 is 14 residues long. Looked up from germline, CDR1 is GTSNPN and CDR2 is SVGIG (reference sequence). Trimming stripped 0 bases from V and 8 bases from J, with 13 bases between. CDR3 sequence: CAWSVPTLLEKLFF. CDR3 nucleotides: TGTGCCTGGAGTGTACCCACGCTCCTGGAAAAACTGTTTTTT.

The gene calls are TRBV5-1 and TRBJ2-7, with TRBD2 identical over 7 bases. J was trimmed by 2 bases and V by 2 bases; bases with no gene match: 4. This CDR3 has 14 amino acids. Germline CDR1 reads SGHRS; CDR2 reads YFSETQ. The DNA of the CDR3 is TGCGCCAGCAGCTTAACTAGCGCTACCTACGAGCAGTACTTC. Translated, it gives CASSLTSATYEQYF.

This rearrangement joins TRBV29-1 to TRBJ1-1; D possibly corresponds to TRBD1 (5 bases). This CDR3 is 10 amino acids long. V was cut by 7 bases and J by 6 bases, with 9 bases left in between. Per the germline V gene, CDR1 is SQVTM and CDR2 is ANQGSEA. In DNA form, the CDR3 reads TGCAGCGGGACAAGCGCTGAAGCTTTCTTT. It encodes CSGTSAEAFF. Together with reference TRBV29-1 and TRBJ1-1, the CDR3 gives the full variable domain: SAVISQKPSRDICQRGTSLTIQCQVDSQVTMMFWYRQQPGQSLTLIATANQGSEATYESGFVIDKFPISRPNLTFSTLTVSNMSPEDSSIYLCSGTSAEAFFGQGTRLTVV.

V is TRBV20-1 and J is TRBJ2-7, with 9 bases aligning to TRBD2. V dropped 1 base and J dropped 4; count of bases not matched to a gene: 5. Per germline, CDR1 DFQATT and CDR2 SNEGSKA (reference sequence). This CDR3 spans 14 amino acids. The chain's CDR3 is CSARGASGTYEQYF. The DNA of the CDR3 is TGCAGTGCTAGAGGGGCTAGCGGGACTTACGAGCAGTACTTC.

This clonotype showed up just a few times. The chain links TRBV7-3 to TRBJ2-5, with D tentatively TRBD1 or TRBD2 (5 bases each). Germline V gives CDR1 SGHTA, CDR2 FQGTGA. This CDR3 spans 14 amino acids. Between the trimmed V and J ends, which lost 4 bases and 11 bases, there was a span of 20 bases. The CDR3 sequence: CASSSGLAGASQYF. The CDR3 nucleotides read TGTGCCAGCAGCTCAGGACTGGCTGGGGCGTCTCAGTACTTC.

The chain employs TRBV30 and TRBJ1-2, with D unclear. Germline V lookup: CDR1 GTSNPN, CDR2 SVGIG (reference sequence). The V gene lost 4 bases and the J gene lost 1 base, with 7 bases spanning the gap. This CDR3 is built from 12 residues. CDR3 DNA: TGTGCCTGGATGAGTGATAACTATGGCTACACCTTC. It is translated as CAWMSDNYGYTF.